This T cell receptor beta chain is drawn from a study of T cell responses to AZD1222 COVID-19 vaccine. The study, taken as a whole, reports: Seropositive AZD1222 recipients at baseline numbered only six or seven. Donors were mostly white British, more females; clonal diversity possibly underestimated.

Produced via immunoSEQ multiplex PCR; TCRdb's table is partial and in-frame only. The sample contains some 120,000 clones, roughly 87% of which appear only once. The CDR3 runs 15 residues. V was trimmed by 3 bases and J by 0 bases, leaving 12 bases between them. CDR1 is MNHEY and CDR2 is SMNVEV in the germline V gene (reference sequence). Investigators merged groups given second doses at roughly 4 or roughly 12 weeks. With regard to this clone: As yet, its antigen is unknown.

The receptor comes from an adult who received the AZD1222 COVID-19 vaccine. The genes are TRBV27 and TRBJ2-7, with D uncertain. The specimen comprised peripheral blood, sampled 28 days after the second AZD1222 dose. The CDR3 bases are TGTGCCAGCAGTTTTGGCAAAGGTAGCTCCTACGAGCAGTACTTC. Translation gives CASSFGKGSSYEQYF.